This TCR beta chain is from a study of shared clonotypes between healthy human individuals. As regards this clone: The antigen remains unidentified.

This CDR3 is built from 15 residues. Deletions cut 7 bases from V and 2 bases from J, with 16 bases between. The germline gives CDR1 LNHDA, CDR2 SQIVND (reference sequence). Adult donors, all healthy and HIV-negative, had no recent acute infections or vaccinations. The investigators split CD4+ cells into a CD45RA+ naive subset and a CD45RA-negative memory subset. Study-wide findings and caveats: Shared across several donors were about 4.6% of the naive CD4 clonotypes.

Using immunoSEQ multiplex PCR, the repertoire was profiled, and TCRdb retains in-frame clones only, with some absent. Counted here are 2.5 million or so clones, around 90% occurring once; the ten biggest clones make up around 0.14%. The rearrangement links TRBV19 to TRBJ2-3, with D unclear. Sequencing was done on a sample of naive CD4+ T cells sorted from blood. Subset noted: CD45RA+ positively selected. The receptor's source is a man younger than 35 in good health. CDR3 amino acids: CASKEGFRYTDTQYF. In DNA form, the CDR3 reads TGTGCCAGTAAAGAAGGATTCCGGTACACAGATACGCAGTATTTT.